These T cell receptor beta chains were read from a single sample in a study of CD8+CD57+ T cells in acquired aplastic anemia. MiXCR was run by TCRdb on the reads, yielding one entry per CDR3 protein. Here the sample spans 190,000 or so distinct CDR3 sequences, 61% being singletons. The material sequenced was sorted CD4+, CD8+, or CD8+CD57+ T cells (not recorded which) from PBMCs. These receptors were obtained from a human donor in good health. The CDR3 runs from the conserved cysteine through the conserved F or W. Each record gives: V gene, J gene, CDR3 protein.

v_call: TRBV10-3; j_call: TRBJ2-7; cdr3_aa: CAISEFENSGRSHEQYF
v_call: TRBV4-1; j_call: TRBJ2-7; cdr3_aa: CASSQGFHRDYEQYF
v_call: TRBV20-1; j_call: TRBJ2-7; cdr3_aa: CSVLQGSGIVEQYF
v_call: TRBV5-1; j_call: TRBJ1-4; cdr3_aa: CASSLGFGGDEKLFF
v_call: TRBV2; j_call: TRBJ2-5; cdr3_aa: CASSRSDPGYLQETQYF
v_call: TRBV4-1; j_call: TRBJ2-7; cdr3_aa: CASSQGAQGKGEQYF
v_call: TRBV10-3; j_call: TRBJ1-1; cdr3_aa: CAIRDNMNTEAFF
v_call: TRBV7-9; j_call: TRBJ1-1; cdr3_aa: CAIIRRRNTEAFF
v_call: TRBV27; j_call: TRBJ2-1; cdr3_aa: CASSPFIGDEQFF
v_call: TRBV7-2; j_call: TRBJ2-2; cdr3_aa: CASSFGAGELFF
v_call: TRBV7-8; j_call: TRBJ2-3; cdr3_aa: CASSPLAGSADTQYF
v_call: TRBV20-1; j_call: TRBJ1-2; cdr3_aa: CSAAEFSGGRDGYTF
v_call: TRBV5-6; j_call: TRBJ1-3; cdr3_aa: CASSSLHGQVSGNTIYF
v_call: TRBV20-1; j_call: TRBJ2-7; cdr3_aa: CSARTAGADEQYF
v_call: TRBV6-4; j_call: TRBJ1-1; cdr3_aa: CASTFYRTEAFF